This entry is about one T cell receptor beta chain. Trimming took 5 bases from V and 2 from J, leaving 13 bases between them. Per the germline V gene, CDR1 is MDHEN and CDR2 is SYDVKM. The CDR3 extends over 15 amino acids. Clones were sequenced by immunoSEQ multiplex PCR, and TCRdb holds only the in-frame ones, with some missing. The sample lists 65,000 to 95,000 clones; around 86% were seen once. The sample originates from a study of OX40 agonist ivuxolimab in advanced cancers. The specimen was CD4+ or CD8+ T cells sorted from blood, collected in a trial of the OX40 agonist ivuxolimab. This TCR came from an adult with an advanced solid tumor such as melanoma, head and neck, liver or kidney cancer. The chain recombines TRBV28 with TRBJ2-1, with D perhaps assigned TRBD1 or TRBD2 (5 bases each). Here the CDR3 DNA reads TGTGCCAGCAGTCCCGGGACGTCACCCTACAATGAGCAGTTCTTC. Residues: CASSPGTSPYNEQFF. Filled out from reference TRBV28 and TRBJ2-1, the complete variable domain reads DVKVTQSSRYLVKRTGEKVFLECVQDMDHENMFWYRQDPGLGLRLIYFSYDVKMKEKGDIPEGYSVSREKKERFSLILESASTNQTSMYLCASSPGTSPYNEQFFGPGTRLTVL.